This T cell receptor beta chain was found in a study of T-cell reconstitution after alpha-beta-depleted transplantation in children. The CDR3 covers 14 residues. Germline V lookup: CDR1 SEHNR, CDR2 FQNEAQ (reference sequence). Trimming took 3 bases from V and 3 from J, leaving 11 bases between them. TCRbeta library construction was performed incorporating unique molecular identifiers. Via MiXCR, TCRdb re-called the PCR reads, giving one row per CDR3 protein. The sample includes hundreds of thousands of distinct CDR3 sequences, roughly 17% of them seen just once. The source was PBMCs from the stem cell graft donor, collected from the stem cell graft. The chain combines TRBV7-9 with TRBJ2-5, with D perhaps TRBD2 (5 bases). This clonotype was obtained from a human donor who donated a stem cell graft to a child with acute myeloid leukemia. The CDR3 DNA is TGTGCCAGCAGCTTCACGACGGGAAAAGAGACCCAGTACTTC. Protein sequence: CASSFTTGKETQYF.